This TCR beta chain was retrieved from a study of T-cell memory formation after mild COVID-19. The CDR3 covers 17 residues. Germline lookup yields CDR1 SGHRS and CDR2 YFSETQ. V was clipped by 4 bases and J by 7 bases, with 21 bases between them. It was 5'RACE with constant-segment primers that produced the TCR alpha and TCR beta cDNA libraries, which carried sample barcodes and UMIs. TCRdb independently ran MiXCR on the 5' RACE reads; one entry per CDR3 protein. The data show roughly 58,000 distinct CDR3 sequences, more than 8% seen once. J is TRBJ1-6 and V is TRBV5-1; D call uncertain. This clonotype was obtained from a man younger than 30 who had mild COVID-19 (a few samples of this study predate the infection). Cell type and time point are not known. Sequencing input: PBMCs or a T cell subset sorted from them (not recorded which). The CDR3 DNA reads as TGCGCCAGCAGCCTGACGGCGGTAAGAGGATCAAATTCACCCCTCCACTTT. Encoded protein: CASSLTAVRGSNSPLHF.